This TCR beta chain was profiled in a study of technical replicates of blood from several donors. Germline lookup yields CDR1 SGHTA and CDR2 FQGTGA. The CDR3 has 14 residues. After removal of 8 bases from V and 10 bases from J, the junction contained 11 bases not matched to a gene. Libraries were prepared by immunoSEQ multiplex PCR; TCRdb keeps only in-frame clonotypes and omits some of them. This sample has tens of thousands of clones, with around 94% found just once. What was sequenced was T cells isolated from PBMCs. The genes are TRBV7-3 and TRBJ1-6; 7 nucleotides align to TRBD1. This TCR derives from a human donor in good health. In DNA form, the CDR3 reads TGTGCCAGCTGGCGACAGGGATCGGGGTCACCCCTCCACTTT. Its translation is CASWRQGSGSPLHF.